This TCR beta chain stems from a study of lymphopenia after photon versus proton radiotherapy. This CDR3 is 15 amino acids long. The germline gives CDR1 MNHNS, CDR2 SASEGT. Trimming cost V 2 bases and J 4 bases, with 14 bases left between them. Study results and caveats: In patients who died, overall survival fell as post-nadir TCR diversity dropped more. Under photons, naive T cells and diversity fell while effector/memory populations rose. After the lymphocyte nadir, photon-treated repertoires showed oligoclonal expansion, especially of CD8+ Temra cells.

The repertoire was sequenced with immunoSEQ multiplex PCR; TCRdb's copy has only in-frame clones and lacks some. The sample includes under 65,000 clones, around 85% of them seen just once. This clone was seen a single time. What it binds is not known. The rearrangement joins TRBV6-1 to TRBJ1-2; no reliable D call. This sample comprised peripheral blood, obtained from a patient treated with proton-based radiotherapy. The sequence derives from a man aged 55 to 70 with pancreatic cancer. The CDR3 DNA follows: TGTGCCAGCAGTGAAAATCGTAGTGGGTCCTATGGCTACACCTTC. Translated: CASSENRSGSYGYTF.